This T cell receptor (beta chain) was retrieved from a study of radiation and T cells in renal cell carcinoma. Study-level findings and limits: Top tumor clonotypes rose in blood 2 weeks post-radiation, then contracted.

The assay was immunoSEQ multiplex PCR, and TCRdb's table has in-frame clones only and misses some. Of around 81,000 clones detected, around four fifths appear once; the ten largest clones hold around 9.4%. The time point is: blood 4 weeks post-SBRT, at nephrectomy. Treatment specified: 15 Gy SBRT to primary tumor, nephrectomy 4 weeks later. Blood was sampled at baseline, 2 weeks and 4 weeks after SBRT. Per the germline V gene, CDR1 is LGHNT and CDR2 is FRNRAP. CDR3 size: 15 residues. Trimming left V 0 bases short and J 5 bases short, with 13 bases between. Details on this clone: The antigen is unknown.

This chain joins TRBV12-5 and TRBJ1-1; maybe TRBD1 (5 bases). Sequencing was performed on blood, taken from a patient whose treatment included radiotherapy and nephrectomy. The receptor was derived from a man aged 50 or older with renal cell carcinoma. CDR3 in amino acids: CASGLVGAGGTEAFF. The CDR3 coding sequence is TGTGCTAGTGGTTTGGTCGGTGCCGGGGGTACTGAAGCTTTCTTT.